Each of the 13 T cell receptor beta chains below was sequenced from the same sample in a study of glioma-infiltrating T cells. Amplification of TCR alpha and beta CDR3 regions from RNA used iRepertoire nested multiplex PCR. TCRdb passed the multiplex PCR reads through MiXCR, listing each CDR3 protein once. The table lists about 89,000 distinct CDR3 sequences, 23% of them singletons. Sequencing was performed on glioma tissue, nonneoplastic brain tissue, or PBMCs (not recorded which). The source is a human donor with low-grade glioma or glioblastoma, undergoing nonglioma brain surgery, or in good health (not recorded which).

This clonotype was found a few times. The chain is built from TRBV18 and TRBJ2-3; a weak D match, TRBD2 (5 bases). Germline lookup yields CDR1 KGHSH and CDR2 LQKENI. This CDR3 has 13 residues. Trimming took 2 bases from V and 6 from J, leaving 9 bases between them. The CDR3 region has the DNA TGTGCCAGCTCACCAGGGAGCAGGGATACGCAGTATTTT. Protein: CASSPGSRDTQYF.

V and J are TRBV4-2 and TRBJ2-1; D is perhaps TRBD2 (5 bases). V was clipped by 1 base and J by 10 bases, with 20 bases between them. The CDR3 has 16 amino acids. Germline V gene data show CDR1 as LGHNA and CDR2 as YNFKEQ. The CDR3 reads CASSQAATLNDYEQFF. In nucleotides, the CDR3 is TGTGCCAGCAGCCAAGCCGCGACTCTTAACGACTACGAGCAGTTCTTC.

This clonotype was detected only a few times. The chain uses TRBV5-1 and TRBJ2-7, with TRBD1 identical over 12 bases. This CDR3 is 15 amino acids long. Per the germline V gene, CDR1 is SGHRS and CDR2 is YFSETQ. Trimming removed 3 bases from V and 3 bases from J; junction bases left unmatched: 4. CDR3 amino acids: CASSSGTGGLYEQYF. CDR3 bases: TGCGCCAGCAGCTCCGGGACAGGGGGCCTCTACGAGCAGTACTTC.

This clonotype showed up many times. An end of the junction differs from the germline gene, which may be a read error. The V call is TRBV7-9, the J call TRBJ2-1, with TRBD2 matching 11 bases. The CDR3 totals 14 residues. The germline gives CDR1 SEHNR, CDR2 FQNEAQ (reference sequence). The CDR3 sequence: CASSLAGGLNEQFF. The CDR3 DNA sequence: TGTGCCAGCAGCCTAGCGGGGGGCCTCAATGAGCAGTTCTTC.

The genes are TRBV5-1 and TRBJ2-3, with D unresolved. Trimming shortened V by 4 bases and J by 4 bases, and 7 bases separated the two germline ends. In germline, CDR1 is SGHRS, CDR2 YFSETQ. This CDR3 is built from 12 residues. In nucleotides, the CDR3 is TGCGCCAGCAGCCCGACTTCAGATACGCAGTATTTT. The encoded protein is CASSPTSDTQYF.

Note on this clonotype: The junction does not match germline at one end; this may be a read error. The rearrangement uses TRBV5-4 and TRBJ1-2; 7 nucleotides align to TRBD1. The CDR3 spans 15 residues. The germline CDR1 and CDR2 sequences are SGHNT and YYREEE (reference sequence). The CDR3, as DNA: TGTGCCAGCAGCCCAGCCCAGGGGGAAGGGTATGGCTACGCCTTC. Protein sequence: CASSPAQGEGYGYAF.

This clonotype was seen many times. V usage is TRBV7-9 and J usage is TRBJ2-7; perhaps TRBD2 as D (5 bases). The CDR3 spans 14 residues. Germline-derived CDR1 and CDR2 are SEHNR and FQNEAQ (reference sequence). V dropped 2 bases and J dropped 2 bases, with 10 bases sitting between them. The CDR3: CASSLTSQAYEQYF. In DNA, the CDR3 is TGTGCCAGCAGCTTAACTAGTCAAGCCTACGAGCAGTACTTC.

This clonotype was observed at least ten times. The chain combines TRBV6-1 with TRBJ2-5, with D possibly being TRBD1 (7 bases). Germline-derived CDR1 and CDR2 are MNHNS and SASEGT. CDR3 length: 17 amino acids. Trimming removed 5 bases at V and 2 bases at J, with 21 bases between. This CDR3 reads CASSTPSGRGDQETQYF. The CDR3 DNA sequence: TGTGCCAGCAGTACCCCTTCGGGCAGGGGGGATCAAGAGACCCAGTACTTC.

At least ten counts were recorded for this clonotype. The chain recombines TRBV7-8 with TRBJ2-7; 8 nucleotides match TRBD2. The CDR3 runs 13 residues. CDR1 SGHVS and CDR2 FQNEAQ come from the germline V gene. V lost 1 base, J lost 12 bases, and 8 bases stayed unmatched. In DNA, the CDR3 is TGTGCCAGCAGCTTAGGAGGCGGGGGGCCGCCGTACTTC. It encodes CASSLGGGGPPYF.

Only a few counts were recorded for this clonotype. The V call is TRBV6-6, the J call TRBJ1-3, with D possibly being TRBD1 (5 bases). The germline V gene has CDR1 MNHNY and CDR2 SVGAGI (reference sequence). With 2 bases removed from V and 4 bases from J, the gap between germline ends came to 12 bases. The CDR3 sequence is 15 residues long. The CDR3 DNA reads TGTGCCAGCAGTTACCCTCAGGGCTCCGGAAACACCATATATTTT. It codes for CASSYPQGSGNTIYF.

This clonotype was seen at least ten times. CDR3 DNA: TGCAGTGCTAGAAGCAGCGGGGGGCCAGATACGCAGTATTTT. Residues: CSARSSGGPDTQYF. The J gene is TRBJ2-3, the V gene TRBV20-1; 9 bases match TRBD2. Looked up from germline, CDR1 is DFQATT and CDR2 is SNEGSKA (reference sequence). The J segment lost 4 bases and the V segment lost 2 bases, leaving 4 bases of the junction unmatched. This CDR3 is built from 14 residues.

This chain's CDR3 is CASSRGGPTGEQYF. The DNA of the CDR3 is TGCGCCAGCAGCCGGGGCGGACCCACGGGGGAGCAGTACTTC. J is TRBJ2-7 and V is TRBV5-1; D may match TRBD1 or TRBD2 (5 bases each). The CDR3 consists of 14 residues. Trimming removed 4 bases from V and 7 bases from J, with 18 bases in between. Per the germline V gene, CDR1 is SGHRS and CDR2 is YFSETQ. The full variable domain, in which reference TRBV5-1 and TRBJ2-7 provide the parts outside the CDR3, is KAGVTQTPRYLIKTRGQQVTLSCSPISGHRSVSWYQQTPGQGLQFLFEYFSETQRNKGNFPGRFSGRQFSNSRSEMNVSTLELGDSALYLCASSRGGPTGEQYFGPGTRLTVT.

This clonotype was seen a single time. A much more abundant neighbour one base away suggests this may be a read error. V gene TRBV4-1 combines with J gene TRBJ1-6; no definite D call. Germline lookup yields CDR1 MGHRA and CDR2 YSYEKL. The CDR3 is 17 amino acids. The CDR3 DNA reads TGCGCCAGCGGCCAAGCCCGAGGACGTTGGGATAATTCACCCCTCCACTTT. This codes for CASGQARGRWDNSPLHF.